A selection of T cell receptor beta chains follows, all from one sample in a study of T cell repertoires in cytomegalovirus infection. TCRdb re-called the reads with MiXCR, one entry per CDR3 protein. The sample has nearly 700,000 distinct CDR3 sequences; around 32% are singletons. Their cognate antigens are unknown. Source: cultured PBMCs, taken from culture after CMV antigen stimulation. These receptors all come from a human donor in good health (CMV status not recorded). Some clones in this sample may be carry-over from other donors' samples. CDR3s include the opening cysteine and the closing phenylalanine or tryptophan. The order of the fields is CDR3 DNA, CDR3 protein, D gene, clone size, V gene, J gene. The D gene is left open where the match is weak. Expanded clones get a size class; other rows say once, few or many, or leave the size out.

CDR3nt: TGTGCCACCAGCCGGACTGCCCAGGATACGCAGTATTTT
CDR3aa: CATSRTAQDTQYF
d_gene: -
abundance: -
v_gene: TRBV15
j_gene: TRBJ2-3

CDR3nt: TGTGCCAGCAGCCCCAACCGACAGGGGGCTAGCACAGATACGCAGTATTTT
CDR3aa: CASSPNRQGASTDTQYF
d_gene: TRBD1
abundance: -
v_gene: TRBV7-6
j_gene: TRBJ2-3

CDR3nt: TGTGCCAGCAGCCCGGGACTAGCGAGAACAGATACGCAGTATTTT
CDR3aa: CASSPGLARTDTQYF
d_gene: TRBD2
abundance: many
v_gene: TRBV7-2
j_gene: TRBJ2-3

CDR3nt: TGTGCCAGCAGCTTACTAGATTCCTACGAGCAGTACTTC
CDR3aa: CASSLLDSYEQYF
d_gene: -
abundance: -
v_gene: TRBV7-9
j_gene: TRBJ2-7

CDR3nt: TGCAGCGTTGGGACAGATGAACCCTACGAGCAGTACTTC
CDR3aa: CSVGTDEPYEQYF
d_gene: -
abundance: once
v_gene: TRBV29-1
j_gene: TRBJ2-7

CDR3nt: TGCGCCAGCAGCCCTGGGTCCAATAGCAATCAGCCCCAGCATTTT
CDR3aa: CASSPGSNSNQPQHF
d_gene: -
abundance: -
v_gene: TRBV5-1
j_gene: TRBJ1-5

CDR3nt: TGTGCCAGCAGTTTGCAACAGGGACGTTCTGCTGGGTTTTATGGCTACACCTTC
CDR3aa: CASSLQQGRSAGFYGYTF
d_gene: -
abundance: few
v_gene: TRBV12-3/TRBV12-4
j_gene: TRBJ1-2

CDR3nt: TGTGCCAGCAGTCAGCAGGGGACCCTGAACACTGAAGCTTTCTTT
CDR3aa: CASSQQGTLNTEAFF
d_gene: -
abundance: few
v_gene: TRBV6-5
j_gene: TRBJ1-1

CDR3nt: TGTGCCATCAGTGAGTCGACAGAGCAGTTCGGGGGTGCTTTCTTT
CDR3aa: CAISESTEQFGGAFF
d_gene: -
abundance: -
v_gene: TRBV10-3
j_gene: TRBJ1-1

CDR3nt: TGTGCCAGCAGCGGACCGGGGGTATACAATGAGGGTCCGTTCTTC
CDR3aa: CASSGPGVYNEGPFF
d_gene: -
abundance: -
v_gene: TRBV5-4
j_gene: TRBJ2-1

CDR3nt: TGTGCCAGCAGTTACGCCTACAGGAGACAAGAGACCCAGTACTTC
CDR3aa: CASSYAYRRQETQYF
d_gene: -
abundance: -
v_gene: TRBV6-2/TRBV6-3
j_gene: TRBJ2-5

CDR3nt: TGCGCCAGCAGCCTGTTTCGTAAGAATCAAGGAGATGGCTACACCTTC
CDR3aa: CASSLFRKNQGDGYTF
d_gene: -
abundance: once
v_gene: TRBV4-1
j_gene: TRBJ1-2

CDR3nt: TGTGCCAGCAAACGTAATGGTCCCCGGCGGGAGACCCAGTACTTC
CDR3aa: CASKRNGPRRETQYF
d_gene: -
abundance: few
v_gene: TRBV6-1
j_gene: TRBJ2-5

CDR3nt: TGTGCCAGCAGTCCCCTCGCGGGGGGGAAGAACACCGGGGAGCTGTTTTTT
CDR3aa: CASSPLAGGKNTGELFF
d_gene: TRBD2
abundance: -
v_gene: TRBV6-5
j_gene: TRBJ2-2

CDR3nt: TGTGCCAGCATGGACGTGGGCTTCAGTGAGCAGTACTTC
CDR3aa: CASMDVGFSEQYF
d_gene: -
abundance: few
v_gene: TRBV25-1
j_gene: TRBJ2-7

CDR3nt: TGCAGCGTTGTAAACACAGGGAGGAGAGAAGCTTTCTTT
CDR3aa: CSVVNTGRREAFF
d_gene: -
abundance: -
v_gene: TRBV29-1
j_gene: TRBJ1-1

CDR3nt: TGCGCCAGCAGCCAAGAGGGCGCGGGCACTGAAGCTTTCTTT
CDR3aa: CASSQEGAGTEAFF
d_gene: -
abundance: few
v_gene: TRBV4-3
j_gene: TRBJ1-1

CDR3nt: TGTGCCAGCAGTCCCCCGGGACAGGGTGCGGGAGGAATAAATGAGCAGTTCTTC
CDR3aa: CASSPPGQGAGGINEQFF
d_gene: -
abundance: few
v_gene: TRBV12-3/TRBV12-4
j_gene: TRBJ2-1

CDR3nt: TGTGCCAGCAGTGAACTCCCGGGACTAGCGGTGTACAATGAGCAGTTCTTC
CDR3aa: CASSELPGLAVYNEQFF
d_gene: TRBD2
abundance: -
v_gene: TRBV2
j_gene: TRBJ2-1

CDR3nt: TGTGCCTTCCAAGCGGGAGAGAACACCGGGGAGCTGTTTTTT
CDR3aa: CAFQAGENTGELFF
d_gene: TRBD2
abundance: -
v_gene: TRBV7-2
j_gene: TRBJ2-2

CDR3nt: TGTGCCAGCAGCCATCACCCGGGACAGCTCACAGATACGCAGTATTTT
CDR3aa: CASSHHPGQLTDTQYF
d_gene: TRBD1
abundance: many
v_gene: TRBV7-6
j_gene: TRBJ2-3

CDR3nt: TGTGCCAGCACTACGTGGAGAGTCGGTCCCTGGATAACACCCCTCCACTTT
CDR3aa: CASTTWRVGPWITPLHF
d_gene: -
abundance: -
v_gene: TRBV12-3/TRBV12-4
j_gene: TRBJ1-6

CDR3nt: TGTGCCAGCAGCAAGGACAGGAACACTGAAGCTTTCTTT
CDR3aa: CASSKDRNTEAFF
d_gene: -
abundance: many
v_gene: TRBV7-2
j_gene: TRBJ1-1

CDR3nt: TGTGCCAGTAGTATAGGAGGGGGTCTCAATGAGCAGTTCTTC
CDR3aa: CASSIGGGLNEQFF
d_gene: -
abundance: -
v_gene: TRBV19
j_gene: TRBJ2-1

CDR3nt: TGTGCCAGCAGTTTATCCGGAATTTATAGCAATCAGCCCCAGCATTTT
CDR3aa: CASSLSGIYSNQPQHF
d_gene: -
abundance: once
v_gene: TRBV12-3/TRBV12-4
j_gene: TRBJ1-5

CDR3nt: TGTGCCAGCAGCTCCCGAAGGTCACCCCTCCACTTT
CDR3aa: CASSSRRSPLHF
d_gene: -
abundance: many
v_gene: TRBV7-2
j_gene: TRBJ1-6

CDR3nt: TGTGCCAGCAGCCAAGTAGGGGCCGGAGCCTACAATGAGCAGTTCTTC
CDR3aa: CASSQVGAGAYNEQFF
d_gene: -
abundance: -
v_gene: TRBV4-2
j_gene: TRBJ2-1

CDR3nt: TGTGCCAGTAGTCCCCTGAGCTCGACAACTAATGAAAAACTGTTTTTT
CDR3aa: CASSPLSSTTNEKLFF
d_gene: -
abundance: -
v_gene: TRBV19
j_gene: TRBJ1-4

CDR3nt: TGTGCCAGCAGTGGGGCTAGTGGTTTCGCAGATACGCAGTATTTT
CDR3aa: CASSGASGFADTQYF
d_gene: -
abundance: -
v_gene: TRBV2
j_gene: TRBJ2-3

CDR3nt: TGTGCCAGCAGCCCCCGAATTAGTCGGGCGAGCGATACGCAGTATTTT
CDR3aa: CASSPRISRASDTQYF
d_gene: -
abundance: -
v_gene: TRBV9
j_gene: TRBJ2-3

CDR3nt: TGCAGTATTGACCGGGACCACAACAATGAGCAGTTCTTC
CDR3aa: CSIDRDHNNEQFF
d_gene: -
abundance: many
v_gene: TRBV20-1
j_gene: TRBJ2-1

CDR3nt: TGCGCCAGCAGTGAGCCTCCCGGGACTAGCGGGCAAGAGACCCAGTACTTC
CDR3aa: CASSEPPGTSGQETQYF
d_gene: TRBD2
abundance: few
v_gene: TRBV10-2
j_gene: TRBJ2-5

CDR3nt: TGTGCCAGCAGTCCCTGGACAGGGCAGGGCTACACCTTC
CDR3aa: CASSPWTGQGYTF
d_gene: TRBD1
abundance: -
v_gene: TRBV28
j_gene: TRBJ1-2

CDR3nt: TGTGCCAGCAGCCGCAAAGGGGGAGATACGCAGTATTTT
CDR3aa: CASSRKGGDTQYF
d_gene: -
abundance: -
v_gene: TRBV12-3/TRBV12-4
j_gene: TRBJ2-3

CDR3nt: TGTGCCAGCAGCTCACTCACAGGGCTGGGCACTGAAGCTTTCTTT
CDR3aa: CASSSLTGLGTEAFF
d_gene: -
abundance: many
v_gene: TRBV7-8
j_gene: TRBJ1-1

CDR3nt: TGTGCCACCAGCCAGGGCAGCTCCTACGAGCAGTACTTC
CDR3aa: CATSQGSSYEQYF
d_gene: -
abundance: -
v_gene: TRBV15
j_gene: TRBJ2-7

CDR3nt: TGTGCCAGCACCGTATCGGGTACCGGAAACGGCGAGCAGTACTTC
CDR3aa: CASTVSGTGNGEQYF
d_gene: -
abundance: -
v_gene: TRBV12-3/TRBV12-4
j_gene: TRBJ2-7

CDR3nt: TGTGCCAGCCGTGAGCCGGGGACCCCGAACACCGGGGAGCTGTTTTTT
CDR3aa: CASREPGTPNTGELFF
d_gene: -
abundance: -
v_gene: TRBV7-2
j_gene: TRBJ2-2

CDR3nt: TGTGCCGGCAGTTTGAGGACAGGGGTTGGTTATAGCAATCAGCCCCAGCATTTT
CDR3aa: CAGSLRTGVGYSNQPQHF
d_gene: TRBD1
abundance: -
v_gene: TRBV12-3/TRBV12-4
j_gene: TRBJ1-5

CDR3nt: TGCAGTGCTAGAGCCCCCCCGGACAGTATGAATCAGCCCCAGCATTTT
CDR3aa: CSARAPPDSMNQPQHF
d_gene: -
abundance: few
v_gene: TRBV20-1
j_gene: TRBJ1-5

CDR3nt: TGTGCCAGCACCCCTCGGGGGGATACAGATACGCAGTATTTT
CDR3aa: CASTPRGDTDTQYF
d_gene: TRBD2
abundance: -
v_gene: TRBV6-6
j_gene: TRBJ2-3

CDR3nt: TGTGCCAGCAGTCCGACGACGGACCTTAGGCCTACTTACAATGAGCAGTTCTTC
CDR3aa: CASSPTTDLRPTYNEQFF
d_gene: -
abundance: few
v_gene: TRBV27
j_gene: TRBJ2-1

CDR3nt: TGTGCCAGTAGTCCGCGGGACAGTAGCAATCAGCCCCAGCATTTT
CDR3aa: CASSPRDSSNQPQHF
d_gene: TRBD1
abundance: once
v_gene: TRBV19
j_gene: TRBJ1-5

CDR3nt: TGTGCCACCCGAACAGGGTATGAGCAGCCCCAGCATTTT
CDR3aa: CATRTGYEQPQHF
d_gene: -
abundance: -
v_gene: TRBV12-3/TRBV12-4
j_gene: TRBJ1-5

CDR3nt: TGTGCCAGCAGCTTACGGGTGAACTATGGCTACACCTTC
CDR3aa: CASSLRVNYGYTF
d_gene: -
abundance: many
v_gene: TRBV7-2
j_gene: TRBJ1-2

CDR3nt: TGTGCCAGCAGTGAAGGACCCACAGGGTTGGAGACCCAGTACTTC
CDR3aa: CASSEGPTGLETQYF
d_gene: -
abundance: few
v_gene: TRBV6-1
j_gene: TRBJ2-5

CDR3nt: TGTGCCAGCAGCTTAGGGGGGCCGGGACTAGCGCCACAAGAGACCCAGTACTTC
CDR3aa: CASSLGGPGLAPQETQYF
d_gene: TRBD2
abundance: many
v_gene: TRBV7-2
j_gene: TRBJ2-5

CDR3nt: TGTGCCAGCAGCTCGGGACTTTACACCGGGGAGCTGTTTTTT
CDR3aa: CASSSGLYTGELFF
d_gene: -
abundance: -
v_gene: TRBV7-8
j_gene: TRBJ2-2

CDR3nt: TGCAGCGTGGAACAGAGCTACGAGCAGTACTTC
CDR3aa: CSVEQSYEQYF
d_gene: -
abundance: -
v_gene: TRBV29-1
j_gene: TRBJ2-7

CDR3nt: TGTGCCAGCAGCCCCGCGAGCCAAAGGGAGCAGTACTTC
CDR3aa: CASSPASQREQYF
d_gene: -
abundance: -
v_gene: TRBV11-2
j_gene: TRBJ2-7

CDR3nt: TGTGCCACCCAATGGGGGAGAACGAACACCGGGGAGCTGTTTTTT
CDR3aa: CATQWGRTNTGELFF
d_gene: -
abundance: few
v_gene: TRBV6-6
j_gene: TRBJ2-2

CDR3nt: TGTGCCAGCAGCTTAGTAACAGGATCCCTGAGAGGGGCCAACGTCCTGACTTTC
CDR3aa: CASSLVTGSLRGANVLTF
d_gene: -
abundance: -
v_gene: TRBV7-9
j_gene: TRBJ2-6

CDR3nt: TGCAGTGCTAAGGTGACCGGGGTCAAACAAAATGAGCAGTTCTTC
CDR3aa: CSAKVTGVKQNEQFF
d_gene: -
abundance: -
v_gene: TRBV20-1
j_gene: TRBJ2-1

CDR3nt: TGCGCCAGCCCCCGCCGCCAGCGGGAGGGCCTGGCCGAGCAGTACTTC
CDR3aa: CASPRRQREGLAEQYF
d_gene: TRBD2
abundance: few
v_gene: TRBV10-1
j_gene: TRBJ2-7

CDR3nt: TGTGCCAGCAGTCCGACAGGGGTGAACAATGAGCAGTTCTTC
CDR3aa: CASSPTGVNNEQFF
d_gene: TRBD1
abundance: -
v_gene: TRBV12-3/TRBV12-4
j_gene: TRBJ2-1

CDR3nt: TGTGCCAGCAGCTCGAACCCGGCCGGGGAGCTGTTTTTT
CDR3aa: CASSSNPAGELFF
d_gene: -
abundance: few
v_gene: TRBV7-2
j_gene: TRBJ2-2